These T cell receptor beta chains were read from a single sample in a study of cytomegalovirus exposure and HLA in healthy donors. Clones were sequenced by immunoSEQ multiplex PCR, and TCRdb holds only the in-frame ones, with some missing. The sample includes roughly 120,000 clones, around 83% of them seen just once. The sample taken for sequencing was PBMCs. Receptors were obtained from a human donor in good health. Each CDR3 is given with its conserved first and last residue. Each record gives: V gene, D gene, clone size, J gene, CDR3 protein, CDR3 DNA. A D gene is named only where the DNA matches it firmly. A clone size is listed for some rows: how often the clone was seen (once, few, many), or a class if it is expanded.

>TRBV7-2|TRBD1|.|TRBJ1-1
CASSTRQGDTEAFF
TGTGCCAGCAGCACCCGACAGGGTGACACTGAAGCTTTCTTT
>TRBV9|TRBD1|.|TRBJ1-6
CASSQDRSYNSPLHF
TGTGCCAGCAGCCAGGACAGGTCCTACAATTCACCCCTCCACTTT
>TRBV27|.|.|TRBJ2-6
CASSPSRRGSGANVLTF
TGTGCCAGCAGCCCGTCCCGGCGGGGTTCTGGGGCCAACGTCCTGACTTTC
>TRBV4-3|.|.|TRBJ1-5
CASSQDPVQPQHF
TGCGCCAGCAGCCAAGATCCGGTTCAGCCCCAGCATTTT
>TRBV7-9|TRBD1|few|TRBJ1-1
CASSLVQGDTEAFF
TGTGCCAGCAGCTTAGTTCAGGGGGACACTGAAGCTTTCTTT
>TRBV19|TRBD1|.|TRBJ1-2
CASSIVGRGRSGYTF
TGTGCCAGTAGTATAGTTGGCAGGGGGCGGTCTGGCTACACCTTC
>TRBV2|.|few|TRBJ2-7
CASNPRPYEQYF
TGTGCCAGCAATCCCCGTCCCTACGAGCAGTACTTC
>TRBV27|.|.|TRBJ2-7
CASSFGDSSYEQYF
TGTGCCAGCAGTTTCGGAGACTCCTCCTACGAGCAGTACTTC
>TRBV19|.|.|TRBJ1-5
CASSPQDSSNQPQHF
TGTGCCAGCTCGCCTCAAGACAGTAGCAATCAGCCCCAGCATTTT
>TRBV6-6|.|.|TRBJ2-7
CASSRTPLVDEQYF
TGTGCCAGCAGCCGGACTCCTCTAGTCGACGAGCAGTACTTC
>TRBV19|.|.|TRBJ1-5
CASSLHLLGDQPQHF
TGTGCCAGTAGCTTGCACCTCCTAGGGGATCAGCCCCAGCATTTT
>TRBV7-9|.|few|TRBJ1-1
CATRSNTEAFF
TGTGCCACCCGGAGCAACACTGAAGCTTTCTTT
>TRBV15|.|.|TRBJ2-5
CATSKRTLRQETQYF
TGTGCCACCAGCAAGAGAACACTGAGGCAAGAGACCCAGTACTTC
>TRBV7-8|TRBD1|.|TRBJ1-2
CASSLDRAAGYTF
TGTGCCAGCAGCCTTGACAGGGCCGCCGGCTACACCTTC
>TRBV6-5|TRBD1|.|TRBJ1-4
CASSPQGLGSEKLFF
TGTGCCAGCAGTCCACAGGGGTTGGGCTCTGAAAAACTGTTTTTT
>TRBV11-3|.|.|TRBJ2-2
CASSLAGNGELFF
TGTGCCAGCAGCTTAGCAGGGAACGGGGAGCTGTTTTTT
>TRBV11-1|TRBD1|.|TRBJ2-2
CASSSLGGVNTGELFF
TGTGCCAGCAGCTCTTTAGGGGGCGTGAACACCGGGGAGCTGTTTTTT
>TRBV5-4|.|.|TRBJ1-6
CASSFATGNSPLHF
TGTGCCAGCAGCTTTGCAACAGGGAATTCACCCCTCCACTTT
>TRBV27|.|once|TRBJ2-7
CASSLGGVGTYYEQYF
TGTGCCAGCAGTTTAGGAGGGGTTGGGACTTACTACGAGCAGTACTTC
>TRBV4-1|.|.|TRBJ1-4
CASSQPTDSDEKLFF
TGCGCCAGCAGCCAACCGACAGACTCTGATGAAAAACTGTTTTTT
>TRBV28|.|.|TRBJ1-2
CASRSVRGPYGYTF
TGTGCCAGCAGAAGTGTAAGGGGCCCCTATGGCTACACCTTC
>TRBV27|.|.|TRBJ2-6
CASSLRGGGANVLTF
TGTGCCAGCAGTTTAAGGGGAGGTGGGGCCAACGTCCTGACTTTC
>TRBV5-5|.|.|TRBJ1-3
CASSPHPGGGGNTIYF
TGTGCCAGCAGCCCGCATCCCGGGGGGGGTGGAAACACCATATATTTT
>TRBV9|.|.|TRBJ1-2
CASSVRREANYGYTF
TGTGCCAGCAGCGTTAGAAGGGAGGCTAACTATGGCTACACCTTC
>TRBV2|.|.|TRBJ1-5
CASRRGEDQPQHF
TGTGCCAGCAGGCGGGGTGAAGATCAGCCCCAGCATTTT
>TRBV11-2|.|.|TRBJ2-1
CASSPWVQSALNEQFF
TGTGCCAGCAGCCCTTGGGTCCAAAGCGCCTTGAATGAGCAGTTCTTC
>TRBV11-1|TRBD1|.|TRBJ1-6
CASSGRDRGSSYNSPLHF
TGTGCCAGCAGCGGCCGGGACAGGGGGTCGTCCTATAATTCACCCCTCCACTTT
>TRBV5-1|.|.|TRBJ1-1
CASSLERVNTEAFF
TGCGCCAGCAGCTTGGAGCGGGTGAACACTGAAGCTTTCTTT
>TRBV2|TRBD2|.|TRBJ2-2
CASRGTSPGELFF
TGTGCCAGCAGAGGGACTAGCCCCGGGGAGCTGTTTTTT
>TRBV29-1|TRBD1|.|TRBJ1-2
CSAPTGTGDGYTF
TGCAGCGCACCCACCGGGACAGGGGATGGCTACACCTTC
>TRBV27|TRBD2|.|TRBJ2-5
CASRYSGTTKETQYF
TGTGCCAGCAGGTACTCCGGGACTACCAAAGAGACCCAGTACTTC
>TRBV4-2|TRBD2|.|TRBJ2-2
CASSQDVSGGTGELFF
TGTGCCAGCAGCCAAGACGTATCGGGGGGCACCGGGGAGCTGTTTTTT
>TRBV2|.|.|TRBJ1-2
CASRAIGGNYGYTF
TGTGCCAGCAGGGCAATTGGGGGGAACTATGGCTACACCTTC
>TRBV29-1|.|.|TRBJ2-7
CSVVDLGYEQYF
TGCAGCGTTGTTGACTTGGGCTACGAGCAGTACTTC
>TRBV7-9|.|.|TRBJ1-4
CASSLSNRDNEKLFF
TGTGCCAGCAGCTTATCGAACAGAGATAATGAAAAACTGTTTTTT
>TRBV4-2|TRBD2|.|TRBJ2-2
CASSQVGTSGTGELFF
TGTGCCAGCAGCCAAGTTGGGACTAGCGGTACCGGGGAGCTGTTTTTT